The 15 T cell receptor beta chains below come from one sample, sequenced in a study of cytomegalovirus exposure and HLA in healthy donors. The PCR employed 60 Vbeta primers together with 13 Jbeta primers. Profiling relied on immunoSEQ multiplex PCR, and the TCRdb table lists in-frame clones only, not all of them. The sample carries approximately 91,000 clones, approximately 69% recorded once. Sequenced input: PBMCs. These receptors came from a female donor in good health and CMV-seronegative.

The gene calls are TRBV14 and TRBJ1-2; D not certain. The CDR3 runs to 16 residues. Germline V CDR1 and CDR2: SGHDN, FVKESK. Between the trimmed V and J ends, which lost 1 base and 8 bases, there was a span of 20 bases. The CDR3 is CASSQGVGWRGEGYTF. The DNA for the CDR3 is TGTGCCAGCAGCCAAGGTGTAGGTTGGCGGGGAGAAGGCTACACCTTC.

The chain joins TRBV10-3 to TRBJ1-2, with D maybe TRBD1 (6 bases). Germline assignment: CDR1 ENHRY and CDR2 SYGVKD. Trimming pared 0 bases from V and 3 bases from J, leaving 11 bases between. The CDR3 has 15 amino acids. CDR3 in amino acids: CAISESSGGYYGYTF. CDR3 coding DNA: TGTGCCATCAGTGAGTCGAGTGGGGGCTACTATGGCTACACCTTC.

This clone was picked up one time. This chain uses TRBV6-5 with TRBJ2-1; 8 positions match TRBD2. With V trimmed by 5 bases and J by 4 bases, 7 bases remained unmatched. The CDR3 sequence is 15 residues long. CDR1 is MNHEY, CDR2 SVGAGI, per germline. CDR3 DNA sequence: TGTGCCAGCAGTACCCTCCGGGGGGGATACAATGAGCAGTTCTTC. It specifies CASSTLRGGYNEQFF.

V gene TRBV29-1 combines with J gene TRBJ2-3; D perhaps matches TRBD2 (6 bases). V was clipped by 2 bases and J by 11 bases, with 11 bases between them. Germline lookup yields CDR1 SQVTM and CDR2 ANQGSEA. The CDR3 loop spans 11 amino acids. This CDR3 reads CSVERDSEQYF. CDR3 DNA sequence: TGCAGCGTTGAAAGGGACTCGGAGCAGTATTTT.

V usage is TRBV7-8 and J usage is TRBJ2-7; TRBD1 is a possible D gene (6 bases). With 5 bases removed from V and 1 base from J, the gap between germline ends came to 24 bases. The CDR3 is made up of 18 amino acids. CDR1 and CDR2 from the germline V gene are SGHVS and FQNEAQ. CDR3 coding DNA: TGTGCCAGCAGCCCCGGGGAGCCAGGGGAAACAATTTCCTACGAGCAGTACTTC. This codes for CASSPGEPGETISYEQYF.

The V and J genes are TRBV27 and TRBJ2-2, with D perhaps matching TRBD2 (5 bases). The CDR3 consists of 16 residues. Germline lookup yields CDR1 MNHEY and CDR2 SMNVEV (reference sequence). The V and J ends lost 0 bases and 5 bases respectively, with 13 bases between them. CDR3 sequence reads: CASSLSSGVRTGELFF. In DNA form, the CDR3 reads TGTGCCAGCAGTTTATCGTCCGGGGTGCGGACCGGGGAGCTGTTTTTT.

This chain connects TRBV6-5 to TRBJ2-2, with D perhaps matching TRBD1 (6 bases). Germline loops: CDR1 MNHEY, CDR2 SVGAGI. Trimming removed 2 bases from V and 5 bases from J, with 6 bases in between. The CDR3 extends over 13 amino acids. CDR3 DNA: TGTGCCAGCAGTTACAGGGGGACCGGGGAGCTGTTTTTT. Its protein is CASSYRGTGELFF.

This clone was detected once. V usage is TRBV28 and J usage is TRBJ2-5; TRBD2 matches at 7 bases. Germline V gene sequence: CDR1 MDHEN, CDR2 SYDVKM. The CDR3 consists of 15 residues. The V gene end was trimmed by 4 bases and the J gene end by 6 bases; junction bases not matched to a gene: 11. The CDR3 here is CASSSYASGEKTQYF. The CDR3 DNA is TGTGCCAGCAGTTCCTACGCGAGCGGGGAGAAGACCCAGTACTTC.

This chain uses TRBV18 with TRBJ2-7, with TRBD1 identical over 7 bases. The CDR3 length is 14 residues. CDR1 is KGHSH, CDR2 LQKENI, per germline. J was trimmed by 1 base and V by 3 bases; bases with no gene match: 3. The CDR3 protein is CASSPLTGSYEQYF. For the CDR3, the DNA is TGTGCCAGCTCACCGTTGACAGGGTCCTACGAGCAGTACTTC.

This chain links TRBV7-9 with TRBJ2-3; TRBD2 is a possible D gene (6 bases). Germline loops: CDR1 SEHNR, CDR2 FQNEAQ (reference sequence). This CDR3 spans 15 amino acids. The V end was cut by 5 bases, the J end by 2 bases, with 14 bases between. The DNA of the CDR3 is TGTGCCAGCAGCCCGGGAGTCTACCCCACAGATACGCAGTATTTT. As protein: CASSPGVYPTDTQYF. Drawing the rest from reference TRBV7-9 and TRBJ2-3, the complete variable domain is DTGVSQNPRHKITKRGQNVTFRCDPISEHNRLYWYRQTLGQGPEFLTYFQNEAQLEKSRLLSDRFSAERPKGSFSTLEIQRTEQGDSAMYLCASSPGVYPTDTQYFGPGTRLTVL.

The chain couples TRBV6-6 to TRBJ2-2; possibly TRBD2 for D (5 bases). Germline values: CDR1 MNHNY, CDR2 SVGAGI (reference sequence). With 2 bases removed from V and 6 bases from J, the gap between germline ends came to 10 bases. The CDR3 is made up of 14 amino acids. The CDR3 is CASSYRDYSGELFF. The DNA of the CDR3 is TGTGCCAGCAGTTACCGCGACTATTCCGGGGAGCTGTTTTTT.

The chain joins TRBV7-3 to TRBJ2-3, with unresolved D. The CDR3 runs to 14 residues. The ends were cut back, 1 base at V and 4 bases at J, with 9 bases in the middle. Germline V gene data show CDR1 as SGHTA and CDR2 as FQGTGA. In nucleotides, the CDR3 is TGTGCCAGCAGCTTAAGTCCAGGCCCAGATACGCAGTATTTT. This translates into CASSLSPGPDTQYF.

The chain has TRBV6-6 and TRBJ2-1, with D perhaps matching TRBD2 (5 bases). The V and J ends lost 2 bases and 5 bases respectively, with 13 bases between them. CDR3 length equals 15 residues. Per germline, CDR1 MNHNY and CDR2 SVGAGI (reference sequence). In nucleotides, the CDR3 is TGTGCCAGCAGTTACGAGCGAGACTACGACAATGAGCAGTTCTTC. It codes for CASSYERDYDNEQFF.

The rearrangement uses TRBV2 and TRBJ2-1, with TRBD2 matching over 12 bases. Losses at the gene ends were 5 bases for V and 2 bases for J; bases not matched to a gene: 4. The length of the CDR3 is 16 residues. Germline V lookup: CDR1 SNHLY, CDR2 FYNNEI. The CDR3 DNA is TGTGCCAGCAGTAGTCGACTAGCGGGGGCCTACAATGAGCAGTTCTTC. Its translation is CASSSRLAGAYNEQFF.

This clone was observed at least ten times. V is TRBV27 and J is TRBJ2-2; D not certain. Germline loops: CDR1 MNHEY, CDR2 SMNVEV (reference sequence). V gave up 5 bases and J gave up 5 bases, with 9 bases separating them. The CDR3 consists of 13 residues. For the CDR3, the DNA is TGTGCCAGCAGTCTAGACCCAACCGGGGAGCTGTTTTTT. Protein product: CASSLDPTGELFF.